This is a list of T cell receptor beta chains from one sample in a study of CXCR3-negative and CXCR3-positive naive CD8 T cells. TCRdb reprocessed the 5' RACE reads and stores each CDR3 protein as one record, lacking DNA. The sample is made up of under 75,000 distinct CDR3 sequences, and the top ten hold 4.3% of it. Sample: naive CXCR3- CD8+ T cells from blood. The receptors were gathered from a human donor in good health. Some clones in this sample may be carry-over from other donors' samples. Both conserved end residues are part of each CDR3. For some rows the clone size is stated as once, few or many, or as a class when expanded; others skip it.

>TRBJ2-1|NA|TRBV11-2
CASSLWPGGTYNEQFF
>TRBJ2-3|NA|TRBV19
CASSTTIGMTDTQYF
>TRBJ2-1|NA|TRBV19
CASSPALAVGNEQFF
>TRBJ1-6|NA|TRBV29-1
CSVEEGGGGSPLHF
>TRBJ2-3|NA|TRBV5-5
CASSLSGFSGDTQYF
>TRBJ2-2|NA|TRBV29-1
CSVEDGGAGELFF
>TRBJ2-5|NA|TRBV4-1
CASSQAGQVIQETQYF
>TRBJ2-5|NA|TRBV28
CASSRPTQETQYF
>TRBJ1-2|NA|TRBV28
CASSLLQGANYGYTF
>TRBJ2-3|NA|TRBV7-2
CASSLDATEWIADTQYF
>TRBJ2-3|NA|TRBV11-2
CASSLHGAGADTQYF
>TRBJ2-2|NA|TRBV11-3
CASSLDWSGGADTGELFF
>TRBJ2-1|NA|TRBV29-1
CSVVKVSGVYNEQFF
>TRBJ2-7|NA|TRBV21-1
CASSNPSAEGEQYF
>TRBJ2-7|NA|TRBV10-3
CAISESGTGGYEQYF
>TRBJ1-2|NA|TRBV14
CASSQDRITVLYGYTF
>TRBJ2-1|NA|TRBV5-5
CASTALLLRSNEQFF
>TRBJ2-1|NA|TRBV4-3
CASSPRLAGGYDEQFF
>TRBJ2-7|NA|TRBV4-3
CASSQDARGETYEQYF
>TRBJ1-5|NA|TRBV6-6
CATGRESWQPQHF
>TRBJ1-4|NA|TRBV28
CASSLALGEADEKLFF
>TRBJ2-7|NA|TRBV7-9
CASSLNGQGAESYEQYF
>TRBJ2-1|NA|TRBV11-2
CASSPRGLANSNEQFF
>TRBJ2-6|NA|TRBV4-2
CASSQDGGLASGANVLTF
>TRBJ1-1|NA|TRBV7-9
CASWTDANEAFF
>TRBJ1-2|NA|TRBV6-1
CASSDRVYYGYTF
>TRBJ2-5|NA|TRBV29-1
CSVEQGRRETQYF
>TRBJ2-7|NA|TRBV29-1
CSAGRVSYEQYF
>TRBJ2-5|NA|TRBV29-1
CSARAGTGVEETQYF
>TRBJ1-1|NA|TRBV15
CATREVNTEAFF
>TRBJ1-6|NA|TRBV10-1
CASSRTLTDSPLHF
>TRBJ2-3|NA|TRBV28
CASATFLESREDTQYF
>TRBJ2-1|NA|TRBV12-5
CASGAFKSNLYNEQFF
>TRBJ1-3|NA|TRBV7-9
CASSPTTSGNTIYF
>TRBJ1-4|NA|TRBV27
CASSFSGRINEKLFF
>TRBJ2-5|NA|TRBV9
CASSVAGAWETQYF
>TRBJ2-1|NA|TRBV6-4
CASSDLSSGGADEQFF
>TRBJ2-1|NA|TRBV27
CASSSWDRGRIHDNEQFF
>TRBJ2-7|NA|TRBV6-1
CATNPENSYEQYF
>TRBJ1-1|NA|TRBV7-6
CASSLSGESTEAFF
>TRBJ1-2|NA|TRBV18
CASSPGLGVTPTNYGYTF
>TRBJ2-7|NA|TRBV12-3/TRBV12-4
CASRDGYSYEQYF
>TRBJ1-5|NA|TRBV7-8
CASSPSSTANQPQHF
>TRBJ2-1|NA|TRBV6-5
CASRDWTGDEQFF
>TRBJ1-4|NA|TRBV9
CASSVGGATNEKLFF
>TRBJ2-3|NA|TRBV20-1
CSATRTSGSTDTQYF
>TRBJ2-1|NA|TRBV7-2
CVSSLKTRYNEQFF
>TRBJ2-1|NA|TRBV28
CASSLTGLVADNYFPYNEQFF
>TRBJ2-7|NA|TRBV12-3/TRBV12-4
CASSLHGNSYEQYF
>TRBJ1-2|NA|TRBV4-3
CASSQDRSLGGYTF
>TRBJ2-1|NA|TRBV9
CASSVVTGNHEQFF
>TRBJ2-3|medium-sized|TRBV4-3
CASSQEFVGSALDTQYF
>TRBJ2-1|NA|TRBV6-4
CASSLGRGSGTDEQFF